This T cell receptor beta chain was profiled in a study of cytomegalovirus exposure and HLA in healthy donors. This clone was counted only a few times. The target antigen is unknown. Study outcomes and limitations: TCR beta V- and J-gene trimming was later associated with a missense DCLRE1C variant.

Primers included in the PCR were 60 Vbeta and 13 Jbeta primers. The assay was immunoSEQ multiplex PCR, and TCRdb's table has in-frame clones only and misses some. The data show around 170,000 clones, 82% seen once. This CDR3 contains 16 residues. Trimming cost V 0 bases and J 1 base, with 9 bases left between them. Per germline, CDR1 MNHEY and CDR2 SVGAGI. The chain has TRBV6-5 and TRBJ1-4; D not resolved. What was sequenced was PBMCs. This clonotype was sampled from a woman aged 18-35 years in good health and CMV-seronegative. CDR3 residues: CASSYSVVGTNEKLFF. CDR3 nucleotide sequence: TGTGCCAGCAGTTACTCCGTGGTCGGAACTAATGAAAAACTGTTTTTT.